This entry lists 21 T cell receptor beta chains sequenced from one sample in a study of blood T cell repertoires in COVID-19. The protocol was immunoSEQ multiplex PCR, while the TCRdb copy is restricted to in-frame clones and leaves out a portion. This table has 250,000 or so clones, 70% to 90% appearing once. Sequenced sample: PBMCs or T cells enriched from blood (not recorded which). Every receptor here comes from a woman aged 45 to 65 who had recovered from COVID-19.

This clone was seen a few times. The CDR3 sequence is CASSLSQGMSYEQYF. Here the CDR3 DNA reads TGCGCCAGCAGCTTGAGCCAGGGGATGTCATACGAGCAGTACTTC. The chain is built from TRBV5-1 and TRBJ2-7, with D possibly matching TRBD1 (6 bases). CDR3 size: 15 residues. Trimming pared 1 base from V and 4 bases from J, leaving 15 bases between. Germline loops: CDR1 SGHRS, CDR2 YFSETQ.

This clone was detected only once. CDR3 sequence reads: CASSFSPQGAGETQYF. In nucleotides, the CDR3 is TGCGCCAGCAGCTTTAGCCCCCAGGGGGCTGGGGAGACCCAGTACTTC. V is TRBV5-1 and J is TRBJ2-5; 8 positions match TRBD1. V lost 2 bases and J lost 5; bases outside the gene matches: 11. The CDR3 has 16 residues. CDR1 SGHRS and CDR2 YFSETQ come from the germline V gene.

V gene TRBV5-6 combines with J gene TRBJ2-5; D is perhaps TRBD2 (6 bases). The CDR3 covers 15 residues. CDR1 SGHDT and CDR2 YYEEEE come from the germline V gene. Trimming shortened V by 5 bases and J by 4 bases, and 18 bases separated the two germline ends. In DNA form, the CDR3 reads TGTGCCAGCAGGCATACACCGGAGGAGGGAGAGACCCAGTACTTC. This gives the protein CASRHTPEEGETQYF. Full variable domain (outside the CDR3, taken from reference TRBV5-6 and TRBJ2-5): DAGVTQSPTHLIKTRGQQVTLRCSPKSGHDTVSWYQQALGQGPQFIFQYYEEEERQRGNFPDRFSGHQFPNYSSELNVNALLLGDSALYLCASRHTPEEGETQYFGPGTRLLVL.

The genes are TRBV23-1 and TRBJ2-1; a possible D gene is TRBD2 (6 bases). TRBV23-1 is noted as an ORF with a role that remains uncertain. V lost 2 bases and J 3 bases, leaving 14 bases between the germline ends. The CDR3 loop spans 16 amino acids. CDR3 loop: CASSQLGLLLYNEQFF. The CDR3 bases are TGCGCCAGCAGTCAACTGGGACTTTTACTCTACAATGAGCAGTTCTTC.

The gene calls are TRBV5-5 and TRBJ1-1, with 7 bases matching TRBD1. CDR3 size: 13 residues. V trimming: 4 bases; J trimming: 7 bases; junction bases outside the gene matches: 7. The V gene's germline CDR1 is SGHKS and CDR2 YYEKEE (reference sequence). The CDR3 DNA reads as TGTGCCAGCAGCCTCGGGACAGAGAGTGAAGCTTTCTTT. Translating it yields CASSLGTESEAFF.

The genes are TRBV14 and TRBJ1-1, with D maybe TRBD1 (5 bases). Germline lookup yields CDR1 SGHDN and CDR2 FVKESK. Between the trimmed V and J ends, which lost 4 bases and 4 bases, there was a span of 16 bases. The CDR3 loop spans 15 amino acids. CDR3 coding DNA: TGTGCCAGCAGCCGACGAACAGGCCCCGGCACTGAAGCTTTCTTT. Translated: CASSRRTGPGTEAFF.

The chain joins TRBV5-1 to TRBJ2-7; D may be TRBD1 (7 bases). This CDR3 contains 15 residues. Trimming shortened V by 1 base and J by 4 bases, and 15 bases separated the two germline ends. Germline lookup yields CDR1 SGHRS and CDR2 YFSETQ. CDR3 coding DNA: TGCGCCAGCAGCTTGTGGCGGGACAGAGCTTACGAGCAGTACTTC. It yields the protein CASSLWRDRAYEQYF.

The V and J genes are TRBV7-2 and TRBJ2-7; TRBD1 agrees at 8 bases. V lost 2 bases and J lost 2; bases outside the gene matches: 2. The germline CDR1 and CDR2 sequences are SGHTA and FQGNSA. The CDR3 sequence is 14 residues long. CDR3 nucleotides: TGTGCCAGCAGCTTAATGGGACAGGCCTACGAGCAGTACTTC. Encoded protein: CASSLMGQAYEQYF.

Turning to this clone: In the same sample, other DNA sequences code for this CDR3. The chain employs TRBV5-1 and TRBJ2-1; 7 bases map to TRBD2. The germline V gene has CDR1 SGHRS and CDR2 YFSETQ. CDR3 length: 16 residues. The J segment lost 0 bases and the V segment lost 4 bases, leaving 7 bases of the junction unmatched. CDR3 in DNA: TGCGCCAGCAGCCTTGGGGAGGGGAGCTCCTACAATGAGCAGTTCTTC. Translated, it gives CASSLGEGSSYNEQFF. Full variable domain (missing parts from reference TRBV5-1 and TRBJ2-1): KAGVTQTPRYLIKTRGQQVTLSCSPISGHRSVSWYQQTPGQGLQFLFEYFSETQRNKGNFPGRFSGRQFSNSRSEMNVSTLELGDSALYLCASSLGEGSSYNEQFFGPGTRLTVL.

The CDR3 spells CASGLTVSPLHF. CDR3 sequence (DNA): TGTGCTAGTGGTTTAACAGTTTCACCCCTCCACTTT. The chain carries TRBV12-5 and TRBJ1-6; D gene uncertain. Trimming removed 3 bases at V and 9 bases at J, with 6 bases between. Germline CDR1 and CDR2: LGHNT and FRNRAP. CDR3 length: 12 residues.

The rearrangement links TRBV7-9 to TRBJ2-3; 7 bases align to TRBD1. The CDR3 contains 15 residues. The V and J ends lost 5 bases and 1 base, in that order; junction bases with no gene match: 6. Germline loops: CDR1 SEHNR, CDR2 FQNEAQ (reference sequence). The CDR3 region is CASSLQGMGTDTQYF. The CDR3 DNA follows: TGTGCCAGCAGCCTACAGGGGATGGGCACAGATACGCAGTATTTT.

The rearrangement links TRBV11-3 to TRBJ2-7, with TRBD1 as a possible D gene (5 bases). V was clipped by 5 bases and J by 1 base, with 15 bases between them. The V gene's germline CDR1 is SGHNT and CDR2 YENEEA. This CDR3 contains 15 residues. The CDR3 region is CASSEKPRVSYEQYF. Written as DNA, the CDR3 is TGTGCCAGCAGCGAAAAGCCCAGGGTTTCCTACGAGCAGTACTTC.

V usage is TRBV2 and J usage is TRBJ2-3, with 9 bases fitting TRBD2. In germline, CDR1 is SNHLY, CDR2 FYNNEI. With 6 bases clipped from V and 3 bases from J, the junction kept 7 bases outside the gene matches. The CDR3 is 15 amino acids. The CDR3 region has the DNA TGTGCCAGCAGGCCGGGACTAGCTGCGACAGATACGCAGTATTTT. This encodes CASRPGLAATDTQYF.

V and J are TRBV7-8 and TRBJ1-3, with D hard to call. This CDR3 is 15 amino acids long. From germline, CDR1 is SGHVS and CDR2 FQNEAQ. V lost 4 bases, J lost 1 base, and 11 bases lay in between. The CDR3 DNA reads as TGTGCCAGCAGCTCCCGGGTGGGTTCTGGAAACACCATATATTTT. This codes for CASSSRVGSGNTIYF.

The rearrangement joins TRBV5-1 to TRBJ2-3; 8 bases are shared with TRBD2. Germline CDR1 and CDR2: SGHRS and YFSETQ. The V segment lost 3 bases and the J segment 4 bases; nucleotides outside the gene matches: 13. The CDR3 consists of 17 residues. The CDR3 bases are TGCGCCAGCAGCTCGGCGCTAATTAGCGGGATCTCAGATACGCAGTATTTT. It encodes CASSSALISGISDTQYF.

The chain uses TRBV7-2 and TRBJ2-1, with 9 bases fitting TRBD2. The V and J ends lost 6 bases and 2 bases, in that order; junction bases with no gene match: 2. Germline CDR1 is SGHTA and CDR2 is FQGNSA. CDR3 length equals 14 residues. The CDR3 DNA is TGTGCCAGCAGGATAGCGGGAGCCTACAATGAGCAGTTCTTC. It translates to CASRIAGAYNEQFF.

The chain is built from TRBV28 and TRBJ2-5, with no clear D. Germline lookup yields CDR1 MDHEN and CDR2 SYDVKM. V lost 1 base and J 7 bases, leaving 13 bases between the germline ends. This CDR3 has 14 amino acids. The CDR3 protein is CASSLLAGLGTQYF. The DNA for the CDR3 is TGTGCCAGCAGTTTATTGGCAGGCCTTGGGACCCAGTACTTC.

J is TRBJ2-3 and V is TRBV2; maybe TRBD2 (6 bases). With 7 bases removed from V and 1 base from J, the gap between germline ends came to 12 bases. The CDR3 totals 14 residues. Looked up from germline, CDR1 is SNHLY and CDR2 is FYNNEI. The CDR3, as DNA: TGTGCCAGCACCTTAGCGGTCCGCACAGATACGCAGTATTTT. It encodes CASTLAVRTDTQYF.

CDR3 region: CASSLAGSSYEQYF. CDR3 sequence (DNA): TGTGCCAGCAGCCTAGCGGGCAGCTCCTACGAGCAGTACTTC. The rearrangement joins TRBV27 to TRBJ2-7; 8 bases are a match to TRBD2. Germline CDR1 is MNHEY and CDR2 is SMNVEV (reference sequence). Trimming cost V 6 bases and J 0 bases; bases outside gene matches: 4. The CDR3 has 14 amino acids.

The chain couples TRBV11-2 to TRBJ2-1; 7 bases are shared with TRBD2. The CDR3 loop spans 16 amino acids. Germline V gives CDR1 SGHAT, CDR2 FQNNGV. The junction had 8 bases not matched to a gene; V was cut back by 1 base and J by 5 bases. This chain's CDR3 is CASSLGTGGGDNEQFF. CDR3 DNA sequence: TGTGCCAGCAGCTTAGGAACGGGAGGAGGGGACAATGAGCAGTTCTTC.

The CDR3, as DNA: TGTGCCAGTAGTGGGGGACTAGCGGGAGGGCCAGGGACAGATACGCAGTATTTT. Translated, it gives CASSGGLAGGPGTDTQYF. This chain joins TRBV19 and TRBJ2-3; 16 bases map to TRBD2. V lost 5 bases to trimming and J lost 3 bases; unmatched junction nucleotides: 8. Germline CDR1 LNHDA, CDR2 SQIVND (reference sequence). There are 18 residues in the CDR3.